This TCR beta chain was sequenced during a study of cytomegalovirus exposure and HLA in healthy donors. The PCR employed 60 Vbeta primers together with 13 Jbeta primers. Sequencing used immunoSEQ multiplex PCR; TCRdb keeps in-frame clones, though not all of them. The sample includes some 89,000 clones, 60% to 80% of them seen just once. The CDR3 extends over 18 amino acids. Trimming left V 0 bases short and J 4 bases short, with 23 bases between. The germline V gene has CDR1 SQVTM and CDR2 ANQGSEA. Study outcomes and limitations: Another analysis was done later, and it associated 16,951 TCR beta sequences with HLA alleles at 0.05 false discovery rate.

Turning to this clone: What it binds is not known.

The source material was PBMCs. The V and J genes are TRBV29-1 and TRBJ2-3, with D perhaps TRBD2 (6 bases). This clonotype was sampled from a man aged 60 to 75 in good health and CMV-seronegative. The CDR3, as DNA: TGCAGCGTTGAAGATCGTCTAGGGACTTGGTCAAACTCAGATACGCAGTATTTT. Translating gives CSVEDRLGTWSNSDTQYF.